The 29 T cell receptor beta chains presented below share a single source sample, sequenced in a study of blood T cell repertoires in COVID-19 (dated by TCRdb to 2020 to 2022). Library prep was done by the immunoSEQ multiplex PCR assay. TCRdb re-hosts the immuneACCESS table, in-frame sequences only. Its copies lack some clones; in the studies checked, an unresolved V gene accounts for under half of them, and the cause for the rest is not known. In all, the sample holds around 220,000 clones, and about 82% of those were seen once. Less than 11% of the sample rests with the top ten. Sequencing was performed on peripheral blood. The receptors shown here come from a woman of 80 years or more with acute or convalescent COVID-19.

This rearrangement joins TRBV4-1 to TRBJ1-4, with 8 bases aligning to TRBD1. The germline V gene has CDR1 MGHRA and CDR2 YSYEKL. V lost 3 bases to trimming and J lost 0 bases; unmatched junction nucleotides: 12. The CDR3 has 19 residues. CDR3: CASSHAPRDRLATNEKLFF. The DNA of the CDR3 is TGCGCCAGCAGCCATGCCCCCCGGGACAGGCTAGCAACTAATGAAAAACTGTTTTTT.

This clone was seen a few times. V and J are TRBV5-6 and TRBJ1-1; D call uncertain. The CDR3 spans 13 residues. Germline loops: CDR1 SGHDT, CDR2 YYEEEE. V lost 2 bases, J lost 2 bases, and 7 bases lay in between. CDR3 sequence reads: CASSFARNTEAFF. The CDR3 region has the DNA TGTGCCAGCAGCTTTGCGAGAAACACTGAAGCTTTCTTT.

The J gene is TRBJ2-5, the V gene TRBV12-3 or TRBV12-4, with no clear D. The V gene lost 4 bases and the J gene lost 5 bases, with 11 bases spanning the gap. The CDR3 is 13 amino acids. CDR3 DNA: TGTGCCAGCAGTTCCGGTGCGCGGGAGACCCAGTACTTC. This gives the protein CASSSGARETQYF.

This chain joins TRBV27 and TRBJ2-1; 8 nucleotides line up with TRBD2. CDR3 length: 14 amino acids. Germline trimming cut 6 bases from V and 3 bases from J; bases unmatched to any gene: 4. The V gene's germline CDR1 is MNHEY and CDR2 SMNVEV (reference sequence). In nucleotides, the CDR3 is TGTGCCAGCAGGAATAGCGGGGACTACAATGAGCAGTTCTTC. Translated: CASRNSGDYNEQFF.

The chain employs TRBV11-3 and TRBJ1-1; 8 bases are shared with TRBD1. Germline-derived CDR1 and CDR2 are SGHNT and YENEEA. Trimming cost V 2 bases and J 4 bases; bases outside gene matches: 9. The CDR3 covers 16 residues. The CDR3 DNA reads as TGTGCCAGCAGCTTATCAGGGGGCAGGGGTGTCACTGAAGCTTTCTTT. Its translation is CASSLSGGRGVTEAFF.

The chain couples TRBV6-6 to TRBJ2-3; 10 bases match TRBD2. With 6 bases clipped from V and 1 base from J, the junction kept 7 bases outside the gene matches. This CDR3 region has 16 residues. In germline, CDR1 is MNHNY, CDR2 SVGAGI (reference sequence). In DNA, the CDR3 is TGTGCCAGCAGAATAGCGGGAGGTGGTGGCACAGATACGCAGTATTTT. This sequence encodes CASRIAGGGGTDTQYF.

The chain uses TRBV19 and TRBJ1-3; tentatively, D is TRBD1 (6 bases). Trimming pared 3 bases from V and 0 bases from J, leaving 12 bases between. The CDR3 is 16 amino acids. CDR1 LNHDA and CDR2 SQIVND come from the germline V gene (reference sequence). The DNA for the CDR3 is TGTGCCAGTAGTATCGGACAGCTTAGCTCTGGAAACACCATATATTTT. This sequence encodes CASSIGQLSSGNTIYF.

CDR3 bases: TGCGCCAGCAGCCAAGGAGGGGGCAATAATTCACCCCTCCACTTT. The encoded protein is CASSQGGGNNSPLHF. This rearrangement joins TRBV4-3 to TRBJ1-6; 7 bases align to TRBD1. V gave up 1 base and J gave up 5 bases; unmatched junction bases: 2. The germline V gene has CDR1 LGHNA and CDR2 YSLEER. The length of the CDR3 is 15 residues.

To note about this clone: Distinct nucleotide sequences in the sample also encode this CDR3. The chain combines TRBV5-6 with TRBJ1-1; unclear D gene. The CDR3 totals 13 residues. Trimming left V 0 bases short and J 1 base short, with 4 bases between. From germline, CDR1 is SGHDT and CDR2 YYEEEE. CDR3 in amino acids: CASSLAGNTEAFF. The CDR3 bases are TGTGCCAGCAGCTTGGCCGGGAACACTGAAGCTTTCTTT. Together with reference TRBV5-6 and TRBJ1-1, the CDR3 gives the full variable domain: DAGVTQSPTHLIKTRGQQVTLRCSPKSGHDTVSWYQQALGQGPQFIFQYYEEEERQRGNFPDRFSGHQFPNYSSELNVNALLLGDSALYLCASSLAGNTEAFFGQGTRLTVV.

The chain employs TRBV27 and TRBJ1-1, with no clear D. The CDR3 loop spans 13 amino acids. V lost 2 bases, J lost 4 bases, and 8 bases lay in between. The germline gives CDR1 MNHEY, CDR2 SMNVEV (reference sequence). Here the CDR3 reads CASSLGSVTEAFF. CDR3 bases: TGTGCCAGCAGTTTAGGTTCAGTCACTGAAGCTTTCTTT.

The V call is TRBV7-2, the J call TRBJ1-6; 8 bases match TRBD1. V shed 5 bases, J shed 6 bases, and the junction held 6 bases outside the gene matches. The CDR3 runs to 15 residues. Germline CDR1 reads SGHTA; CDR2 reads FQGNSA. CDR3 bases: TGTGCCAGCAGCGATGGACAGGGAGCTAATTCACCCCTCCACTTT. It translates to CASSDGQGANSPLHF.

The CDR3 spells CASSPSGDEKLFF. DNA of the CDR3: TGTGCCAGCAGCCCTAGCGGGGATGAAAAACTGTTTTTT. V and J are TRBV7-2 and TRBJ1-4, with D uncertain. Germline lookup yields CDR1 SGHTA and CDR2 FQGNSA. The V and J ends lost 5 bases and 6 bases respectively, with 10 bases between them. CDR3 length equals 13 residues. Supplemented by reference TRBV7-2 and TRBJ1-4, the full variable domain reads GAGVSQSPSNKVTEKGKDVELRCDPISGHTALYWYRQSLGQGLEFLIYFQGNSAPDKSGLPSDRFSAERTGGSVSTLTIQRTQQEDSAVYLCASSPSGDEKLFFGSGTQLSVL.

This clone was detected only once. The V and J genes are TRBV9 and TRBJ1-6, with D hard to call. Germline V gene lookup returns CDR1 SGDLS and CDR2 YYNGEE. V lost 0 bases and J 9 bases, leaving 19 bases between the germline ends. There are 17 residues in the CDR3. Written as DNA, the CDR3 is TGTGCCAGCAGCGTAGAGCCGTCAGGAGGAGGTCCTTCACCCCTCCACTTT. Translating gives CASSVEPSGGGPSPLHF.

V is TRBV2 and J is TRBJ2-3, with 8 bases fitting TRBD1. The CDR3 has 15 residues. The V and J ends lost 3 bases and 2 bases, in that order; junction bases with no gene match: 4. Per the germline V gene, CDR1 is SNHLY and CDR2 is FYNNEI. The CDR3 DNA reads TGTGCCAGCAGTGAGAGGACAGGGATCACAGATACGCAGTATTTT. Translating gives CASSERTGITDTQYF.

The genes are TRBV6-2 or TRBV6-3 and TRBJ1-1, with unresolved D. Germline V gene sequence: CDR1 MNHEY, CDR2 SVGEGT. The V gene lost 5 bases and the J gene lost 4 bases, with 14 bases spanning the gap. This CDR3 is built from 14 residues. The CDR3 sequence is CASSLQTEVTEAFF. CDR3 DNA sequence: TGTGCCAGCAGTCTTCAAACTGAGGTCACTGAAGCTTTCTTT.

The gene calls are TRBV19 and TRBJ1-2; TRBD1 might be the D (5 bases). Germline CDR1 reads LNHDA; CDR2 reads SQIVND (reference sequence). This CDR3 spans 16 amino acids. V gave up 6 bases and J gave up 8 bases, with 25 bases separating them. The CDR3, as DNA: TGTGCCAGTAGCAAACTGGAACGGGGGACGGCACGCGGCTACACCTTC. Amino acids: CASSKLERGTARGYTF.

CDR3 in amino acids: CASSGGTGNTGELFF. The CDR3 bases are TGTGCCAGCAGCGGTGGGACAGGGAACACCGGGGAGCTGTTTTTT. The rearrangement joins TRBV9 to TRBJ2-2; 8 bases map to TRBD1. This CDR3 is built from 15 residues. V trimming: 3 bases; J trimming: 1 base; junction bases outside the gene matches: 2. CDR1 is SGDLS and CDR2 is YYNGEE in the germline V gene.

This clone showed up many times. CDR3 protein: CASSSRPGQGYEQYF. CDR3 in DNA: TGTGCCAGTAGTTCACGTCCGGGACAGGGCTACGAGCAGTACTTC. V is TRBV19 and J is TRBJ2-7; TRBD1 matches 9 bases. The ends lost 5 bases at V and 3 bases at J; junction bases unmatched: 8. From germline, CDR1 is LNHDA and CDR2 SQIVND (reference sequence). The CDR3 runs 15 residues. Variable domain in full (rest from reference TRBV19 and TRBJ2-7): DGGITQSPKYLFRKEGQNVTLSCEQNLNHDAMYWYRQDPGQGLRLIYYSQIVNDFQKGDIAEGYSVSREKKESFPLTVTSAQKNPTAFYLCASSSRPGQGYEQYFGPGTRLTVT.

V and J are TRBV6-2 or TRBV6-3 and TRBJ2-3; TRBD1 aligns across 9 bases. CDR3 length: 16 amino acids. In germline, CDR1 is MNHEY, CDR2 SVGEGT. The V and J ends lost 2 bases and 0 bases, in that order; junction bases with no gene match: 3. CDR3 loop: CASSYDRGSSTDTQYF. The CDR3 bases are TGTGCCAGCAGTTACGACAGGGGGTCTAGCACAGATACGCAGTATTTT.

This chain links TRBV5-8 with TRBJ1-2; unclear D gene. Trimming removed 4 bases at V and 6 bases at J, with 10 bases between. Germline CDR1 and CDR2: SGHTS and YDEGEE. The CDR3 spans 12 residues. This CDR3 is CASSLYGDGYTF. CDR3 nucleotide sequence: TGTGCCAGCAGCCTGTACGGGGATGGCTACACCTTC.

The chain couples TRBV4-3 to TRBJ2-7, with 11 bases aligning to TRBD2. Trimming removed 1 base from V and 6 bases from J; junction bases left unmatched: 5. The CDR3 extends over 15 amino acids. Germline CDR1 reads LGHNA; CDR2 reads YSLEER. CDR3 sequence reads: CASSQVIAGGPEQYF. The CDR3 DNA reads TGCGCCAGCAGCCAAGTAATAGCGGGGGGGCCCGAGCAGTACTTC.

This clone was counted many times. In DNA form, the CDR3 reads TGTGCCAGCAGCTTAAGCACAGGTCGTACTGAAGCTTTCTTT. Translation gives CASSLSTGRTEAFF. This sequence joins TRBV7-2 and TRBJ1-1; tentatively, D is TRBD1 (5 bases). The V gene's germline CDR1 is SGHTA and CDR2 FQGNSA. V was shortened by 2 bases and J by 5 bases, with 12 bases between the two germline ends. The CDR3 runs 14 residues.

This clone was recorded a few times. This chain links TRBV6-5 with TRBJ1-1, with a possible D match to TRBD1 (5 bases). Germline-derived CDR1 and CDR2 are MNHEY and SVGAGI. Trimming pared 5 bases from V and 4 bases from J, leaving 17 bases between. There are 15 residues in the CDR3. In nucleotides, the CDR3 is TGTGCCAGCAGTACCCCGGGGGATGGTACCACTGAAGCTTTCTTT. Translation gives CASSTPGDGTTEAFF.

The chain couples TRBV2 to TRBJ2-6; 9 bases map to TRBD1. Per the germline V gene, CDR1 is SNHLY and CDR2 is FYNNEI. This CDR3 has 18 residues. V gave up 4 bases and J gave up 2 bases; unmatched junction bases: 9. CDR3 amino acids: CASSVSGTGLTGANVLTF. CDR3 in DNA: TGTGCCAGCAGTGTGTCCGGGACAGGGCTTACTGGGGCCAACGTCCTGACTTTC. The full variable domain, completed using reference TRBV2 and TRBJ2-6, is EPEVTQTPSHQVTQMGQEVILRCVPISNHLYFYWYRQILGQKVEFLVSFYNNEISEKSEIFDDQFSVERPDGSNFTLKIRSTKLEDSAMYFCASSVSGTGLTGANVLTFGAGSRLTVL.

The chain couples TRBV6-5 to TRBJ1-5; TRBD1 might be the D (6 bases). The CDR3 extends over 15 amino acids. Per germline, CDR1 MNHEY and CDR2 SVGAGI. V was trimmed by 4 bases and J by 2 bases, leaving 12 bases between them. As DNA, the CDR3 is TGTGCCAGCAGTTTCAACAGGGTTGGCAATCAGCCCCAGCATTTT. This translates into CASSFNRVGNQPQHF.

This chain uses TRBV20-1 with TRBJ1-1; D may be TRBD1 (6 bases). Looked up from germline, CDR1 is DFQATT and CDR2 is SNEGSKA (reference sequence). The CDR3 spans 14 residues. V lost 3 bases and J lost 1, with 12 bases in between. CDR3 residues: CSASVSGQNTEAFF. CDR3 nucleotide sequence: TGCAGTGCTAGTGTTTCGGGACAGAACACTGAAGCTTTCTTT.

The V and J genes are TRBV7-3 and TRBJ2-1; D remains ambiguous. Per the germline V gene, CDR1 is SGHTA and CDR2 is FQGTGA. The CDR3 consists of 15 residues. The ends were cut back, 0 bases at V and 0 bases at J, with 6 bases in the middle. Written as DNA, the CDR3 is TGTGCCAGCAGCTTAACACCGAGCTCCTACAATGAGCAGTTCTTC. Protein product: CASSLTPSSYNEQFF. The variable domain in full, completed from reference TRBV7-3 and TRBJ2-1, reads GAGVSQTPSNKVTEKGKYVELRCDPISGHTALYWYRQSLGQGPEFLIYFQGTGAADDSGLPNDRFFAVRPEGSVSTLKIQRTERGDSAVYLCASSLTPSSYNEQFFGPGTRLTVL.

The chain combines TRBV9 with TRBJ1-4, with a possible D match to TRBD1 (5 bases). Germline V gene sequence: CDR1 SGDLS, CDR2 YYNGEE. V gave up 0 bases and J gave up 5 bases, with 11 bases separating them. The CDR3 sequence is 15 residues long. CDR3 in DNA: TGTGCCAGCAGCGTAGGGTCGGGGGGGAATGAAAAACTGTTTTTT. This sequence encodes CASSVGSGGNEKLFF.

The genes are TRBV11-3 and TRBJ1-1; 8 nucleotides match TRBD1. Germline CDR1 SGHNT, CDR2 YENEEA. This CDR3 contains 14 residues. V dropped 4 bases and J dropped 1; count of bases not matched to a gene: 2. The CDR3 reads CASSSGQGNTEAFF. The CDR3 bases are TGTGCCAGCAGCTCTGGACAGGGGAACACTGAAGCTTTCTTT.